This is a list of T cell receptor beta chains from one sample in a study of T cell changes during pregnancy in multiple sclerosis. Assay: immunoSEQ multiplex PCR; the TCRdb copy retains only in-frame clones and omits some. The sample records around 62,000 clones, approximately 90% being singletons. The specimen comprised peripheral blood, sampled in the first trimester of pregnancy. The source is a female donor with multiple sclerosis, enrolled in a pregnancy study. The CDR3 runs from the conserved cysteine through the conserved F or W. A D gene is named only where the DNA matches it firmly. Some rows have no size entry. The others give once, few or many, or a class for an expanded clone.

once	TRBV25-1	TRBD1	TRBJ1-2	TGTGCCAGCGGAACAGGGGGCATAACTGGTGGCTACACCTTC	CASGTGGITGGYTF
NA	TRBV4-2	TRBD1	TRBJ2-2	TGTGCCAGCTGGACAGGGTTGAACACCGGGGAGCTGTTTTTT	CASWTGLNTGELFF
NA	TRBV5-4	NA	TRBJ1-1	TGTGCCAGCAGCCCCGAAGCCGGGGGAGGGTTCACTGAAGCTTTCTTT	CASSPEAGGGFTEAFF
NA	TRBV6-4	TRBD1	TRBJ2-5	TGTGCCAGCAGCCCCAGCACAGGGGGAGAGACCCAGTACTTC	CASSPSTGGETQYF
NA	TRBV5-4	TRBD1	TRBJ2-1	TGTGCCAGCAGCATAGATCCTAGACAGGGCCTCAATGAGCAGTTCTTC	CASSIDPRQGLNEQFF
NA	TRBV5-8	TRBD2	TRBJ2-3	TGTGCCAGCAGCCCATACAGCGGGAGGGGTACAGATACGCAGTATTTT	CASSPYSGRGTDTQYF
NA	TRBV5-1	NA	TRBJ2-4	TGCGCCAGCAGCTTGGCCGAGGCACAATTTCCCAAAAACATTCAGTACTTC	CASSLAEAQFPKNIQYF
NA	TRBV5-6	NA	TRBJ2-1	TGTGCCAGCAGCAGACAGTATGAGCAGTTCTTC	CASSRQYEQFF
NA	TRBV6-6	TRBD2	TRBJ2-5	TGTGCCAGCAGTTACCCGGGACTAGCAGAGACCCAGTACTTC	CASSYPGLAETQYF
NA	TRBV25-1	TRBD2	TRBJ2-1	TGTGCCACCAGAAACGGGAGGATAGATGAGCAGTTCTTC	CATRNGRIDEQFF
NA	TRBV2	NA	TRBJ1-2	TGTGCCAGCAGACCTACAGGGTCCTTTAACGTGCGGGCTTATGGCTACACCTTC	CASRPTGSFNVRAYGYTF
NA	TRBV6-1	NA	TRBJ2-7	TGTGCCAGCAGTGAAGCTACCATGGCGGGGCCTTCCTCAGAGCAGTACTTC	CASSEATMAGPSSEQYF
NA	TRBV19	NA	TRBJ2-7	TGTGCCACCGGGGAGGGGGGCTACGAGCAGTACTTC	CATGEGGYEQYF
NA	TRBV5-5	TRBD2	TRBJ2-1	TGTGCCAGCAGCTTGAGAGGCGGGGGAACCGGCGGTGAGCAGTTCTTC	CASSLRGGGTGGEQFF
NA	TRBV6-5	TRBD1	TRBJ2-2	TGTGCCAGCAGATCGGACAGGGTTTCAGGGGAGCTGTTTTTT	CASRSDRVSGELFF
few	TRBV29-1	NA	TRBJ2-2	TGCAGCGTTGGGGGAGGACGGACCACCGGGGAGCTGTTTTTT	CSVGGGRTTGELFF
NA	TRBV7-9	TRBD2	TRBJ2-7	TGTGCCAGCAGCTTCCTCAGCGGGAGCTCCTACGAGCAGTACTTC	CASSFLSGSSYEQYF
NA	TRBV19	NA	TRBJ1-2	TGTGCCAGTATCCCGCCGGCAGGGCCTAGCTATGGCTACACCTTC	CASIPPAGPSYGYTF
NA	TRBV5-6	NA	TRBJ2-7	TGTGCCAGCAGCTCGGGGGTTGCGGGGATCCTCTCCTACGAGCAGTACTTC	CASSSGVAGILSYEQYF
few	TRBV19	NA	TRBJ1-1	TGTGCCAGTAGTATCCTCACAGAATCTATGAACACTGAAGCTTTCTTT	CASSILTESMNTEAFF
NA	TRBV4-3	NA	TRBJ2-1	TGCGCCAGCAGCCAAGATCCCGCACACCCCCGCTACAATGAGCAGTTCTTC	CASSQDPAHPRYNEQFF
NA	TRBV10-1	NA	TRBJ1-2	TGCGCCAGCAGTACTACCTTTCACTATGGCTACACCTTC	CASSTTFHYGYTF
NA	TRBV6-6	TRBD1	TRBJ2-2	TGTGCCAGCAGATCTACAGGGGTGAACACCGGGGAGCTGTTTTTT	CASRSTGVNTGELFF
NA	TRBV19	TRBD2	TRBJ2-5	TGTGCCAGTAGTACCCACACTAGCGCCGAGACCCAGTACTTC	CASSTHTSAETQYF
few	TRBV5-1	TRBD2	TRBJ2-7	TGCGCCAGCAGCTTGGAAGGGACTAGATCCTACGAGCAGTACTTC	CASSLEGTRSYEQYF
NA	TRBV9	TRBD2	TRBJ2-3	TGTGCCAGCAGCTCACGGACTAGCGGCTGGGCAGATACGCAGTATTTT	CASSSRTSGWADTQYF
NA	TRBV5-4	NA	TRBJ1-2	TGTGCCAGCAGCCGGATCAGGGAGGGGAGTGGCTATGGCTACACCTTC	CASSRIREGSGYGYTF
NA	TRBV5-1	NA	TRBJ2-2	TGCGCCAGCAGCCGACCGGGACTTACGAACACCGGGGAGCTGTTTTTT	CASSRPGLTNTGELFF
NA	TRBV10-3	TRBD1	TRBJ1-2	TGTGCCACCAACCTAGGACAGGGGGCGGAAGGCTACACCTTC	CATNLGQGAEGYTF
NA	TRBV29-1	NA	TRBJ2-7	TGCAGCGTTGAAGGTCAGTCCTACGAGCAGTACTTC	CSVEGQSYEQYF
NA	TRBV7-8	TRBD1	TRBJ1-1	TGTGCCAGCAGCTTAGTAGCAGGGGGAGGTACTGAAGCTTTCTTT	CASSLVAGGGTEAFF
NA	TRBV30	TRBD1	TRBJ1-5	TGTGCCTGGAGTTCGGCAGGGGGTCAGCCCCAGCATTTT	CAWSSAGGQPQHF
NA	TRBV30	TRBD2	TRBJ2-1	TGTGCCTGGAGTGTACTAGCGGGATACAATGAGCAGTTCTTC	CAWSVLAGYNEQFF
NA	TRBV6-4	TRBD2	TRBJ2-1	TGTGCCAGCAGTCCCTTTAGCGGGAGCACGTACAATGAGCAGTTCTTC	CASSPFSGSTYNEQFF
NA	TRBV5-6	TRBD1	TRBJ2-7	TGTGCCAGCATCGGGACAGGGAACTACGAGCAGTACTTC	CASIGTGNYEQYF
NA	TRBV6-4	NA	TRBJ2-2	TGTGCCAGCGGCCAGGGCACCGGGGAGCTGTTTTTT	CASGQGTGELFF
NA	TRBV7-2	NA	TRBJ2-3	TGTGCCAGCAGCTTAGTGAGGACGCAGTATTTT	CASSLVRTQYF
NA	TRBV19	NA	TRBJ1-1	TGTGCCAGTAGCTTGGGGCGGAACACTGAAGCTTTCTTT	CASSLGRNTEAFF
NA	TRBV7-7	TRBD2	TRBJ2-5	TGTGCCAGCAGCCGGGCACTCGGGAGGGACTATCGGGAGACCCAGTACTTC	CASSRALGRDYRETQYF